A single sample gave rise to the 13 T cell receptor beta chains below, sequenced in a study of radiation and T cells in renal cell carcinoma. Documented time point: baseline pretreatment blood. Treatment described: 15 Gy SBRT to primary tumor, nephrectomy 4 weeks later. The protocol was immunoSEQ multiplex PCR, while the TCRdb copy is restricted to in-frame clones and leaves out a portion. The table lists roughly 100,000 clones, approximately 86% of them singletons. Sequenced material: blood, taken from a patient whose treatment included radiotherapy and nephrectomy. All receptors derive from a man between 45 and 60 years old with renal cell carcinoma.

This clone was picked up a small number of times. The V call is TRBV18, the J call TRBJ1-1; D gene ambiguous. The V gene lost 5 bases and the J gene lost 1 base, with 8 bases spanning the gap. This CDR3 comprises 13 residues. Germline CDR1 KGHSH, CDR2 LQKENI. The CDR3 bases are TGTGCCAGCTCAGGGTTAGAGAACACTGAAGCTTTCTTT. This translates into CASSGLENTEAFF. Filled out from reference TRBV18 and TRBJ1-1, the complete variable domain reads NAGVMQNPRHLVRRRGQEARLRCSPMKGHSHVYWYRQLPEEGLKFMVYLQKENIIDESGMPKERFSAEFPKEGPSILRIQQVVRGDSAAYFCASSGLENTEAFFGQGTRLTVV.

The rearrangement joins TRBV28 to TRBJ1-2, with a weak D call TRBD1 (6 bases). CDR3 length: 15 amino acids. Germline lookup yields CDR1 MDHEN and CDR2 SYDVKM. V was clipped by 3 bases and J by 4 bases, with 15 bases between them. This CDR3 is CASSLGGANIYGYTF. The CDR3 bases are TGTGCCAGCAGTTTGGGGGGGGCCAACATCTATGGCTACACCTTC.

The rearrangement links TRBV5-1 to TRBJ1-2; D call uncertain. CDR3 length equals 14 residues. V lost 0 bases, J lost 14 bases, and 20 bases lay in between. Germline CDR1 SGHRS, CDR2 YFSETQ. In nucleotides, the CDR3 is TGCGCCAGCAGCTTGGCTCTGAACAGCTGGAGCCCAACCTTC. It is translated as CASSLALNSWSPTF.

Only a few counts were recorded for this clone. This rearrangement joins TRBV13 to TRBJ2-2; D is undetermined. Germline CDR1 is PRHDT and CDR2 is FYEKMQ (reference sequence). Trimming removed 7 bases at V and 5 bases at J, with 14 bases between. The CDR3 has 14 amino acids. The CDR3 region is CASKGLQNTGELFF. In DNA form, the CDR3 reads TGTGCCAGCAAGGGCCTCCAGAATACCGGGGAGCTGTTTTTT. Complete variable domain (other parts from reference TRBV13 and TRBJ2-2): AAGVIQSPRHLIKEKRETATLKCYPIPRHDTVYWYQQGPGQDPQFLISFYEKMQSDKGSIPDRFSAQQFSDYHSELNMSSLELGDSALYFCASKGLQNTGELFFGEGSRLTVL.

V usage is TRBV5-5 and J usage is TRBJ2-3, with D uncertain. Germline CDR1 reads SGHKS; CDR2 reads YYEKEE (reference sequence). The V gene lost 0 bases and the J gene lost 4 bases, with 9 bases spanning the gap. This CDR3 contains 14 residues. This CDR3 is CASSLALGSDTQYF. The DNA for the CDR3 is TGTGCCAGCAGCTTGGCGTTGGGGTCAGATACGCAGTATTTT.

This clone was counted between two and nine times. The chain employs TRBV27 and TRBJ1-4, with unresolved D. CDR1 is MNHEY, CDR2 SMNVEV, per germline (reference sequence). Trimming stripped 6 bases from V and 7 bases from J, with 12 bases between. The CDR3 sequence is 13 residues long. CDR3 sequence reads: CASRYRGGEKLFF. CDR3 DNA: TGTGCCAGCAGGTACAGAGGAGGTGAAAAACTGTTTTTT.

This chain joins TRBV27 and TRBJ2-7; D possibly corresponds to TRBD2 (5 bases). Germline values: CDR1 MNHEY, CDR2 SMNVEV (reference sequence). V lost 5 bases and J lost 2, with 16 bases in between. The CDR3 extends over 15 amino acids. The CDR3 sequence: CASSRRPEGTYEQYF. Here the CDR3 DNA reads TGTGCCAGCAGTCGACGACCTGAGGGAACCTACGAGCAGTACTTC.

The chain's CDR3 is CSARSGNEQFF. CDR3 coding DNA: TGCAGTGCTAGGAGCGGGAATGAGCAGTTCTTC. The V and J genes are TRBV20-1 and TRBJ2-1, with a weak D call TRBD2 (6 bases). Trimming left V 3 bases short and J 7 bases short, with 7 bases between. The CDR3 has 11 residues. CDR1 and CDR2 from the germline V gene are DFQATT and SNEGSKA (reference sequence).

This chain connects TRBV7-9 to TRBJ1-1; 9 positions match TRBD1. This CDR3 is 14 amino acids long. CDR1 SEHNR and CDR2 FQNEAQ come from the germline V gene (reference sequence). V shed 2 bases, J shed 8 bases, and the junction held 6 bases outside the gene matches. CDR3 DNA sequence: TGTGCCAGCAGCTTAATGGGGGGACAGGGAGAAGCTTTCTTT. This gives the protein CASSLMGGQGEAFF.

The chain has TRBV19 and TRBJ2-5; no definite D call. Trimming pared 1 base from V and 5 bases from J, leaving 8 bases between. The germline gives CDR1 LNHDA, CDR2 SQIVND (reference sequence). This CDR3 spans 13 amino acids. CDR3 sequence reads: CASSIGTWETQYF. CDR3 nucleotide sequence: TGTGCCAGTAGTATAGGGACCTGGGAGACCCAGTACTTC.

The chain joins TRBV5-1 to TRBJ1-1; D might be TRBD1 (6 bases). Germline values: CDR1 SGHRS, CDR2 YFSETQ. V lost 0 bases and J 6 bases, leaving 9 bases between the germline ends. The CDR3 runs 13 residues. The CDR3 region is CASSLVGAAEAFF. For the CDR3, the DNA is TGCGCCAGCAGCTTGGTGGGGGCGGCTGAAGCTTTCTTT. The whole variable domain, filled in from reference TRBV5-1 and TRBJ1-1, reads KAGVTQTPRYLIKTRGQQVTLSCSPISGHRSVSWYQQTPGQGLQFLFEYFSETQRNKGNFPGRFSGRQFSNSRSEMNVSTLELGDSALYLCASSLVGAAEAFFGQGTRLTVV.

This chain links TRBV18 with TRBJ2-5; the D is unclear. The CDR3 loop spans 13 amino acids. V lost 0 bases, J lost 2 bases, and 4 bases lay in between. Germline values: CDR1 KGHSH, CDR2 LQKENI. In nucleotides, the CDR3 is TGTGCCAGCTCACCACCGAATCAAGAGACCCAGTACTTC. Its protein is CASSPPNQETQYF.

This sequence joins TRBV29-1 and TRBJ2-3; 9 bases fit TRBD2. The CDR3 extends over 13 amino acids. J was trimmed by 4 bases and V by 6 bases; bases with no gene match: 5. The germline V gene has CDR1 SQVTM and CDR2 ANQGSEA. The CDR3 here is CSVRTSAPDTQYF. CDR3 bases: TGCAGCGTCAGGACTAGCGCCCCAGATACGCAGTATTTT.